These 7 T cell receptor beta chains came from one sample sequenced in a study of Graves' ophthalmopathy and Graves' hyperthyroidism. For repertoire sequencing, the TCR beta CDR3 regions were amplified from RNA transcripts. HTBI primers were employed in first-round RT-PCR, then a second-round multiplex PCR followed. TCRdb called the multiplex PCR reads again in MiXCR, with one record for every CDR3 protein. The sample comprises roughly 700,000 distinct CDR3 sequences, around 40% of which are singletons, and roughly 46% rests with the top ten. Sequencing input: peripheral blood. Source of these receptors: an adult man with Graves' ophthalmopathy.

The table lists this clonotype with a few counts. The gene calls are TRBV20-1 and TRBJ1-2; 11 nucleotides agree with TRBD1. CDR3 length equals 15 residues. J lost 6 bases, V lost 2 bases, and 8 bases had no gene match. Germline V gene data show CDR1 as DFQATT and CDR2 as SNEGSKA (reference sequence). The CDR3 region is CSARTMGQGVDGYTF. CDR3 nucleotides: TGCAGTGCTAGAACGATGGGACAGGGGGTGGATGGCTACACCTTC.

This chain links TRBV2 with TRBJ2-3, with 7 nucleotides matching TRBD2. The CDR3 consists of 15 residues. Trimming took 7 bases from V and 0 from J; bases not matched to a gene: 7. The germline CDR1 and CDR2 sequences are SNHLY and FYNNEI. The CDR3, as DNA: TGTGCCAGCATCTCGACGGGAGGAAGCACAGATACGCAGTATTTT. It translates to CASISTGGSTDTQYF.

The rearrangement uses TRBV12-3 or TRBV12-4 and TRBJ2-6, with D hard to call. CDR3 length: 17 residues. Trimming cost V 6 bases and J 0 bases, with 15 bases left between them. The CDR3 is CASSLTTRSSGANVLTF. The CDR3 nucleotides are TGTGCCAGCAGCCTAACCACTCGGAGCTCTGGGGCCAACGTCCTGACTTTC.

This clonotype was seen a handful of times. V and J are TRBV9 and TRBJ2-2; the D gene is possibly TRBD2 (5 bases). Germline loops: CDR1 SGDLS, CDR2 YYNGEE. The V end was cut by 4 bases, the J end by 3 bases, with 13 bases between. The CDR3 runs to 15 residues. CDR3 DNA: TGTGCCAGCAGCTTAATGAGGGCTTACACCGGGGAGCTGTTTTTT. Translating it yields CASSLMRAYTGELFF. The entire variable domain, with the rest obtained from reference TRBV9 and TRBJ2-2, is as follows: DSGVTQTPKHLITATGQRVTLRCSPRSGDLSVYWYQQSLDQGLQFLIQYYNGEERAKGNILERFSAQQFPDLHSELNLSSLELGDSALYFCASSLMRAYTGELFFGEGSRLTVL.

The chain couples TRBV10-2 to TRBJ1-5; no firm D call. Germline loops: CDR1 WSHSY, CDR2 SAAADI. The V and J ends lost 5 bases and 0 bases respectively, with 11 bases between them. The CDR3 loop spans 15 amino acids. The CDR3 DNA reads as TGCGCCAGCAGTTTATCCCCAGATAGCAATCAGCCCCAGCATTTT. Its translation is CASSLSPDSNQPQHF.

This clonotype was recorded a few times. CDR3 in DNA: TGTGCCAGCAGCTTGACAGGGCAGGGTCAGCCCCAGCATTTT. Its translation: CASSLTGQGQPQHF. The rearrangement links TRBV7-3 to TRBJ1-5, with 7 bases that match TRBD1. CDR3 length: 14 residues. The V gene end was trimmed by 3 bases and the J gene end by 6 bases; junction bases not matched to a gene: 5. Germline assignment: CDR1 SGHTA and CDR2 FQGTGA.

This clonotype was counted a few times. The CDR3 here is CASRDTGFWLHF. As DNA, the CDR3 is TGTGCCAGCAGAGATACAGGGTTCTGGCTCCACTTT. The chain has TRBV7-3 and TRBJ1-6; tentatively, D is TRBD1 (6 bases). CDR1 is SGHTA, CDR2 FQGTGA, per germline. The CDR3 loop spans 12 amino acids. The germline V and J ends were trimmed by 6 bases and 16 bases, with 16 bases remaining between them.